Each of the 19 T cell receptor beta chains below was sequenced from the same sample in a study of cytomegalovirus exposure and HLA in healthy donors. Researchers ran the PCR with 60 Vbeta and 13 Jbeta primers. Profiling relied on immunoSEQ multiplex PCR, and the TCRdb table lists in-frame clones only, not all of them. The data contain 150,000 to 200,000 clones, around 81% of them singletons. Sequencing input: PBMCs. The origin of the receptors is a man in his forties in good health and CMV-seronegative.

This clone was detected a few times. The chain carries TRBV5-1 and TRBJ2-7, with TRBD2 matching over 9 bases. The germline V gene encodes CDR1 SGHRS and CDR2 YFSETQ. The CDR3 has 15 residues. V gave up 5 bases and J gave up 0 bases; unmatched junction bases: 6. CDR3 amino acids: CASSSMTSGSYEQYF. The CDR3 DNA reads TGCGCCAGCAGTTCAATGACTAGCGGCTCCTACGAGCAGTACTTC.

This clone was detected once. The rearrangement joins TRBV11-3 to TRBJ2-7; 7 bases line up with TRBD1. From germline, CDR1 is SGHNT and CDR2 YENEEA. Trimming at V came to 3 bases and at J to 1 base, leaving 3 bases not matched to a gene. The CDR3 has 14 residues. The CDR3 sequence is CASSFRQGSYEQYF. Here the CDR3 DNA reads TGTGCCAGCAGCTTCCGACAGGGATCCTACGAGCAGTACTTC.

The chain combines TRBV2 with TRBJ1-5; unclear D gene. The V gene lost 6 bases and the J gene lost 0 bases, with 15 bases spanning the gap. Germline values: CDR1 SNHLY, CDR2 FYNNEI. This CDR3 has 16 residues. CDR3 DNA: TGTGCCAGCAGGGCTGTAGACACGTATAGCAATCAGCCCCAGCATTTT. It is translated as CASRAVDTYSNQPQHF. The variable domain in full, with the rest retrieved from reference TRBV2 and TRBJ1-5, is EPEVTQTPSHQVTQMGQEVILRCVPISNHLYFYWYRQILGQKVEFLVSFYNNEISEKSEIFDDQFSVERPDGSNFTLKIRSTKLEDSAMYFCASRAVDTYSNQPQHFGDGTRLSIL.

Ten or more counts support this clone. The chain employs TRBV5-1 and TRBJ1-6, with D unclear. CDR3 length: 14 amino acids. The V end was cut by 5 bases, the J end by 10 bases, with 16 bases between. Per germline, CDR1 SGHRS and CDR2 YFSETQ. CDR3 nucleotides: TGCGCCAGCAGACTAAGCGGAGAGGTGTCACCCCTCCACTTT. Its translation: CASRLSGEVSPLHF.

There are a few counts of this clone. V and J are TRBV9 and TRBJ2-6, with D possibly matching TRBD1 (5 bases). From germline, CDR1 is SGDLS and CDR2 YYNGEE. Trimming pared 6 bases from V and 0 bases from J, leaving 7 bases between. The CDR3 runs to 14 residues. The CDR3 nucleotides are TGTGCCAGCAAACAGGCCTCTGGGGCCAACGTCCTGACTTTC. Protein product: CASKQASGANVLTF.

V is TRBV18 and J is TRBJ1-4, with unresolved D. The germline V and J ends were trimmed by 2 bases and 0 bases, with 10 bases remaining between them. This CDR3 has 16 residues. Germline V gene lookup returns CDR1 KGHSH and CDR2 LQKENI. The CDR3 loop is CASSPFHSATNEKLFF. The CDR3 nucleotides read TGTGCCAGCTCACCATTCCACAGTGCAACTAATGAAAAACTGTTTTTT.

The chain joins TRBV7-6 to TRBJ2-3; weak D call: TRBD1 (6 bases). The CDR3 is 13 residues long. V shed 5 bases and J shed 2 bases, with 8 bases lying between them. Germline CDR1 and CDR2: SGHVS and FNYEAQ. The CDR3 sequence: CASSRGNTDTQYF. The CDR3 DNA reads as TGTGCCAGCAGCAGGGGGAACACAGATACGCAGTATTTT.

The genes are TRBV7-3 and TRBJ2-5; TRBD2 agrees at 7 bases. The better agreement between TRBJ2-7 and the DNA end casts doubt on the J call. The CDR3 sequence is 15 residues long. The V gene's germline CDR1 is SGHTA and CDR2 FQGTGA. The CDR3 spells CASSLGISGAYEQYF. The CDR3 nucleotides are TGTGCCAGCAGCTTAGGTATCAGCGGGGCCTACGAGCAGTACTTC.

This clone showed up just once. The gene calls are TRBV29-1 and TRBJ2-4, with TRBD1 matching over 9 bases. The CDR3 has 15 amino acids. V gave up 5 bases and J gave up 8 bases; unmatched junction bases: 13. Germline V lookup: CDR1 SQVTM, CDR2 ANQGSEA. The CDR3 DNA follows: TGCAGCGTTATGGACAGGGGCCGGAAGGGGGACATTCAGTACTTC. Amino acid sequence: CSVMDRGRKGDIQYF.

The rearrangement joins TRBV30 to TRBJ2-1; 8 positions match TRBD2. The J segment lost 3 bases and the V segment lost 3 bases, leaving 7 bases of the junction unmatched. Germline-derived CDR1 and CDR2 are GTSNPN and SVGIG (reference sequence). The CDR3 contains 15 residues. The CDR3 loop is CAWSAAGGLYNEQFF. CDR3 coding DNA: TGTGCCTGGAGCGCCGCGGGAGGTCTCTACAATGAGCAGTTCTTC.

The chain carries TRBV10-1 and TRBJ2-3; D is unresolved. The CDR3 runs 13 residues. CDR1 WNHNN and CDR2 SYGVQD come from the germline V gene (reference sequence). V lost 7 bases and J 0 bases, leaving 8 bases between the germline ends. The CDR3 DNA is TGCGCCAGCAAACGGTCTAGCACAGATACGCAGTATTTT. This gives the protein CASKRSSTDTQYF.

The table lists this clone with a few counts. The rearrangement uses TRBV6-6 and TRBJ1-1, with TRBD1 matching over 8 bases. Losses at the gene ends were 6 bases for V and 5 bases for J; bases not matched to a gene: 8. The CDR3 is 14 residues long. Looked up from germline, CDR1 is MNHNY and CDR2 is SVGAGI (reference sequence). In DNA form, the CDR3 reads TGTGCCAGCAGCTCCGGACAGGGAGTGACTGAAGCTTTCTTT. Translated: CASSSGQGVTEAFF.

This chain uses TRBV7-2 with TRBJ2-7; TRBD2 aligns across 8 bases. CDR3 length: 16 residues. V was clipped by 1 base and J by 0 bases; unmatched bases: 5. Germline assignment: CDR1 SGHTA and CDR2 FQGNSA. This CDR3 reads CASSLVASGRSYEQYF. The DNA of the CDR3 is TGTGCCAGCAGCTTAGTGGCTAGCGGGCGCTCCTACGAGCAGTACTTC.

The chain joins TRBV12-5 to TRBJ1-3; D is unresolved. V was shortened by 3 bases and J by 4 bases, with 7 bases between the two germline ends. This CDR3 region has 13 residues. In germline, CDR1 is LGHNT, CDR2 FRNRAP. DNA for the CDR3: TGTGCTAGTGGTTTCGCGGAGGGAAACACCATATATTTT. As protein: CASGFAEGNTIYF.

Only a few counts were recorded for this clone. This chain joins TRBV7-2 and TRBJ1-2; possible D gene TRBD1, 6 bases. Germline V gives CDR1 SGHTA, CDR2 FQGNSA. This CDR3 is built from 17 residues. V gave up 4 bases and J gave up 3 bases, with 21 bases separating them. The CDR3 protein is CASSSGPQGRTDYGYTF. CDR3 nucleotide sequence: TGTGCCAGCAGCTCCGGCCCTCAGGGGCGTACGGACTATGGCTACACCTTC.

As to this clone: Since no conserved phenylalanine or tryptophan closes the CDR3, a read error is the likely cause. The chain recombines TRBV7-2 with TRBJ1-2, with D unclear. The CDR3 runs to 14 residues. The germline CDR1 and CDR2 sequences are SGHTA and FQGNSA. V was trimmed by 5 bases and J by 2 bases, leaving 12 bases between them. CDR3 sequence: CASSLTLRNYGYTL. CDR3 sequence (DNA): TGTGCCAGCAGCCTGACCCTAAGGAACTATGGCTACACCCTC.

This clone was observed a few times. The chain links TRBV7-9 to TRBJ2-1, with TRBD1 matching over 8 bases. From germline, CDR1 is SEHNR and CDR2 FQNEAQ (reference sequence). Germline trimming cut 4 bases from V and 7 bases from J; bases unmatched to any gene: 6. The CDR3 spans 14 residues. CDR3 residues: CASSSRDRTNEQFF. The DNA for the CDR3 is TGTGCCAGCAGCTCCCGGGACAGGACTAATGAGCAGTTCTTC.

The V and J genes are TRBV19 and TRBJ1-5; a possible D gene is TRBD1 (6 bases). V gave up 5 bases and J gave up 6 bases, with 14 bases separating them. Germline V gene data show CDR1 as LNHDA and CDR2 as SQIVND (reference sequence). The CDR3 spans 14 residues. The CDR3 DNA sequence: TGTGCCAGTAGTTCGACAGGAAGGGTTCAGCCCCAGCATTTT. It translates to CASSSTGRVQPQHF.

This clone was counted a single time. The chain uses TRBV7-2 and TRBJ2-5, with 7 bases identical to TRBD1. The ends lost 10 bases at V and 1 base at J; junction bases unmatched: 9. CDR3 length: 14 amino acids. Germline V CDR1 and CDR2: SGHTA, FQGNSA. Here the CDR3 DNA reads TGTGCCATCACATCGACAGGGCTCCAAGAGACCCAGTACTTC. Amino acids: CAITSTGLQETQYF.